Each of the 29 T cell receptor beta chains below was sequenced from the same sample in a study of blood T cells in healthy people across ages. A second roughly 6 to 12 cycle PCR used barcoded and J-beta primers. TCRdb used MiXCR to reprocess the 5' RACE reads, holding one entry per CDR3 protein. The repertoire has approximately 1,000,000 distinct CDR3 sequences, 35% to 40% of them found once; the top ten carry about an eighth. The sample taken for sequencing was blood. Receptors originate from a man aged 18-30 years in good health.

This clonotype came up a few times. The rearrangement links TRBV7-9 to TRBJ1-2; tentatively, D is TRBD1 (5 bases). V dropped 11 bases and J dropped 6 bases, with 16 bases sitting between them. The CDR3 loop spans 12 amino acids. From germline, CDR1 is SEHNR and CDR2 FQNEAQ (reference sequence). The CDR3: CAFPGFTDGYTF. The CDR3 DNA is TGTGCCTTCCCAGGGTTTACGGATGGCTACACCTTC.

The chain couples TRBV6-5 to TRBJ2-3; 7 positions agree with TRBD2. With V trimmed by 2 bases and J by 0 bases, 20 bases remained unmatched. The germline gives CDR1 MNHEY, CDR2 SVGAGI. This CDR3 is built from 21 residues. This CDR3 is CASSYRNRGGGGVTSTDTQYF. The CDR3 coding sequence is TGTGCCAGCAGTTACCGGAATCGAGGTGGCGGGGGAGTTACTAGCACAGATACGCAGTATTTT.

The chain carries TRBV5-1 and TRBJ1-2; 7 nucleotides line up with TRBD1. There are 14 residues in the CDR3. Germline assignment: CDR1 SGHRS and CDR2 YFSETQ. The V gene end was trimmed by 3 bases and the J gene end by 3 bases; junction bases not matched to a gene: 5. CDR3 in amino acids: CASSSTGQDYGYTF. The CDR3 bases are TGCGCCAGCAGCTCGACAGGGCAAGACTATGGCTACACCTTC.

The chain uses TRBV7-2 and TRBJ1-2, with 7 bases fitting TRBD1. CDR3 length: 14 residues. CDR1 SGHTA and CDR2 FQGNSA come from the germline V gene. Trimming removed 5 bases from V and 2 bases from J; junction bases left unmatched: 5. Here the CDR3 DNA reads TGTGCCAGCAGCGCAACGACAGGGAACTATGGCTACACCTTC. Translated: CASSATTGNYGYTF.

The J gene is TRBJ2-3, the V gene TRBV5-1; the D is unclear. Germline V gives CDR1 SGHRS, CDR2 YFSETQ. Trimming took off 0 bases at V and 4 bases at J, with 18 bases between the two ends. The CDR3 runs 17 residues. DNA for the CDR3: TGCGCCAGCAGCTTGGTGTCGGCCTTTAGAGATGCAGATACGCAGTATTTT. Protein product: CASSLVSAFRDADTQYF.

This clonotype appeared a few times. CDR3 coding DNA: TGTGCCAGCAGCACCGACAGGGGCACTGAAAAACTGTTTTTT. Encoded protein: CASSTDRGTEKLFF. The chain joins TRBV7-9 to TRBJ1-4; the match to TRBD1 covers 8 bases. J was trimmed by 7 bases and V by 5 bases; bases with no gene match: 6. Germline CDR1 reads SEHNR; CDR2 reads FQNEAQ (reference sequence). CDR3 length: 14 amino acids.

The chain has TRBV3-1 and TRBJ1-2; D not resolved. CDR1 and CDR2 from the germline V gene are LGHDT and YNNKEL (reference sequence). The CDR3 loop spans 19 amino acids. Trimming removed 4 bases from V and 0 bases from J, with 24 bases in between. The DNA of the CDR3 is TGTGCCAGCAGCCCCGACCTGAGACTGATCCCGGAAGCTAACTATGGCTACACCTTC. Translation: CASSPDLRLIPEANYGYTF.

The chain couples TRBV12-3 or TRBV12-4 to TRBJ2-1, with D unresolved. The CDR3 length is 13 residues. V was pared by 3 bases and J by 4 bases, with 7 bases between. This chain's CDR3 is CASSFSKYNEQFF. The CDR3 DNA reads as TGTGCCAGCAGTTTTTCCAAATACAATGAGCAGTTCTTC.

The V call is TRBV7-9, the J call TRBJ2-1; D is undetermined. Germline V gene lookup returns CDR1 SEHNR and CDR2 FQNEAQ (reference sequence). The V gene lost 7 bases and the J gene lost 6 bases, with 19 bases spanning the gap. This CDR3 has 15 amino acids. For the CDR3, the DNA is TGTGCCAGCACCCCCTCTGCCCCCACGGGCAATGAGCAGTTCTTC. It codes for CASTPSAPTGNEQFF.

A few counts support this clonotype. This chain links TRBV12-3 or TRBV12-4 with TRBJ1-6, with 7 nucleotides matching TRBD1. The J segment lost 9 bases and the V segment lost 6 bases, leaving 5 bases of the junction unmatched. CDR3 length: 13 residues. CDR3 residues: CASRGTVFSPLHF. CDR3 DNA sequence: TGTGCCAGCAGAGGGACAGTTTTTTCACCCCTCCACTTT.

This clonotype was counted a single time. The chain uses TRBV28 and TRBJ1-6; D is unclear. Germline V gene sequence: CDR1 MDHEN, CDR2 SYDVKM. CDR3 length: 14 amino acids. The V end was cut by 8 bases, the J end by 2 bases, with 10 bases between. The CDR3 DNA follows: TGTGCCAGCTGTCAGAGCCCCTATAATTCACCCCTCCACTTT. It translates to CASCQSPYNSPLHF.

Only one count was recorded for this clonotype. Germline and junction disagree at one end, which may indicate a read error. The CDR3 DNA reads as TGTGCCTGCAGCCCCCGGGCCTCCAGGGAGCCCCAGCATTTT. Its protein is CACSPRASREPQHF. The V and J genes are TRBV7-2 and TRBJ1-5, with D perhaps matching TRBD1 (5 bases). CDR1 SGHTA and CDR2 FQGNSA come from the germline V gene. CDR3 length: 14 amino acids.

V usage is TRBV3-1 and J usage is TRBJ1-1; no firm D call. The CDR3 spans 15 residues. The V gene's germline CDR1 is LGHDT and CDR2 YNNKEL (reference sequence). V dropped 0 bases and J dropped 2 bases, with 10 bases sitting between them. CDR3 in amino acids: CASSQEGKPNTEAFF. DNA for the CDR3: TGTGCCAGCAGCCAAGAAGGGAAGCCCAACACTGAAGCTTTCTTT.

This clonotype was observed a handful of times. The chain joins TRBV20-1 to TRBJ1-6; a weak D match, TRBD1 (5 bases). The CDR3 contains 13 residues. Germline lookup yields CDR1 DFQATT and CDR2 SNEGSKA (reference sequence). The V and J ends lost 5 bases and 6 bases respectively, with 11 bases between them. This CDR3 is CSAPRGFNSPLHF. The CDR3 DNA sequence: TGCAGTGCTCCGCGGGGGTTTAATTCACCCCTCCACTTT.

This rearrangement joins TRBV6-1 to TRBJ1-1, with 8 bases lining up with TRBD1. Germline V gene lookup returns CDR1 MNHNS and CDR2 SASEGT. J was trimmed by 4 bases and V by 3 bases; bases with no gene match: 4. The CDR3 is made up of 14 amino acids. In DNA, the CDR3 is TGTGCCAGCAGTGAGACAGGGGAACGCACTGAAGCTTTCTTT. Amino acid sequence: CASSETGERTEAFF.

The chain is built from TRBV20-1 and TRBJ2-1; D could derive from TRBD1 or TRBD2 (5 bases each). The CDR3 totals 15 residues. V lost 0 bases and J 10 bases, leaving 19 bases between the germline ends. Germline assignment: CDR1 DFQATT and CDR2 SNEGSKA (reference sequence). The CDR3 protein is CSAREGEHGSREQFF. The CDR3 coding sequence is TGCAGTGCTAGAGAGGGGGAACATGGGTCGCGGGAGCAGTTCTTC.

V and J are TRBV6-4 and TRBJ1-1; D call uncertain. The length of the CDR3 is 18 residues. The V end lost 0 bases, the J end lost 0 bases, and 17 bases lay between the germline ends. The germline gives CDR1 MRHNA, CDR2 SNTAGT. CDR3 DNA: TGTGCCAGCAGTGACTCGATTGGCCAATTAATCCTGAACACTGAAGCTTTCTTT. It codes for CASSDSIGQLILNTEAFF.

This chain links TRBV15 with TRBJ2-3; either TRBD1 or TRBD2 may fit D (6 bases each). Germline V gene sequence: CDR1 LNHNV, CDR2 YYDKDF (reference sequence). V was clipped by 0 bases and J by 4 bases, with 17 bases between them. The CDR3 consists of 17 residues. Here the CDR3 reads CATSRDSWGAPPDTQYF. The DNA of the CDR3 is TGTGCCACCAGCAGAGATTCTTGGGGGGCCCCCCCAGATACGCAGTATTTT.

The chain carries TRBV10-3 and TRBJ2-5, with TRBD2 matching 8 bases. V dropped 6 bases and J dropped 0; count of bases not matched to a gene: 9. Germline V gene sequence: CDR1 ENHRY, CDR2 SYGVKD. The CDR3 extends over 16 amino acids. The CDR3, as DNA: TGTGCCATCAGGAGGAGTAGCGGGGAATACCAAGAGACCCAGTACTTC. Its protein is CAIRRSSGEYQETQYF.

V and J are TRBV27 and TRBJ1-1; tentative D call: TRBD1 (6 bases). In germline, CDR1 is MNHEY, CDR2 SMNVEV (reference sequence). There are 14 residues in the CDR3. Between the trimmed V and J ends, which lost 5 bases and 1 base, there was a span of 11 bases. CDR3 residues: CASSARGKNTEAFF. The CDR3 DNA is TGTGCCAGCAGTGCCAGGGGCAAGAACACTGAAGCTTTCTTT.

To note about this clonotype: A read error may account for a junction end that differs from germline. CDR3 protein: CASSVGGGSSNEQFF. The CDR3 bases are TGTGCCAGCAGCGTAGGGGGGGGGTCCTCCAATGAGCAGTTCTTC. The V gene is TRBV9, the J gene TRBJ2-1; 7 bases map to TRBD2. Germline CDR1 is SGDLS and CDR2 is YYNGEE. There are 15 residues in the CDR3.

This clonotype turned up a few times. The gene calls are TRBV6-1 and TRBJ2-7, with 7 bases fitting TRBD1. The CDR3 loop spans 15 amino acids. Trimming took 1 base from V and 2 from J; bases not matched to a gene: 5. Per germline, CDR1 MNHNS and CDR2 SASEGT. The CDR3 DNA follows: TGTGCCAGCAGTGAAGGTCGGGACAGAGCCTACGAGCAGTACTTC. Translating it yields CASSEGRDRAYEQYF.

J is TRBJ2-5 and V is TRBV7-2; D is possibly TRBD1 (5 bases). Deletions cut 2 bases from V and 7 bases from J, with 11 bases between. This CDR3 comprises 13 residues. Per the germline V gene, CDR1 is SGHTA and CDR2 is FQGNSA. Here the CDR3 reads CASSLQGFGTQYF. For the CDR3, the DNA is TGTGCCAGCAGCTTACAGGGTTTTGGGACCCAGTACTTC.

This clonotype was seen more than once but under ten times. The rearrangement joins TRBV6-2 or TRBV6-3 to TRBJ2-2, with a possible D match to TRBD2 (6 bases). This CDR3 is 15 amino acids long. Between the trimmed V and J ends, which lost 7 bases and 1 base, there was a span of 13 bases. Germline V gene sequence: CDR1 MNHEY, CDR2 SVGEGT. DNA of the CDR3: TGTGCCAGCACCTCGGGACTTATGAACACCGGGGAGCTGTTTTTT. It encodes CASTSGLMNTGELFF.

J is TRBJ2-2 and V is TRBV20-1; no clear D gene. V lost 4 bases to trimming and J lost 8 bases, with 8 bases between them. This CDR3 spans 11 amino acids. In germline, CDR1 is DFQATT, CDR2 SNEGSKA (reference sequence). CDR3 sequence: CSANLLGELFF. The CDR3 bases are TGCAGTGCTAACCTTCTGGGGGAGCTGTTTTTT.

The J gene is TRBJ1-5, the V gene TRBV2; D might be TRBD1 (5 bases). From germline, CDR1 is SNHLY and CDR2 FYNNEI. V was trimmed by 2 bases and J by 0 bases, leaving 11 bases between them. The length of the CDR3 is 16 residues. This CDR3 reads CASSELQVDSNQPQHF. CDR3 bases: TGTGCCAGCAGTGAACTACAGGTTGATAGCAATCAGCCCCAGCATTTT.

The chain carries TRBV29-1 and TRBJ2-5; TRBD1 might be the D (5 bases). Germline V lookup: CDR1 SQVTM, CDR2 ANQGSEA. Trimming pared 3 bases from V and 11 bases from J, leaving 16 bases between. The CDR3 has 12 residues. The CDR3, as DNA: TGCAGCGTTGACAGGGCGAAGTATGAGCAGTACTTC. Residues: CSVDRAKYEQYF.

The chain employs TRBV27 and TRBJ1-1; D remains unclear. Germline lookup yields CDR1 MNHEY and CDR2 SMNVEV (reference sequence). The CDR3 is 13 residues long. The V and J ends lost 0 bases and 7 bases respectively, with 9 bases between them. The CDR3 DNA is TGTGCCAGCAGTTTATCAGGGATAGGTGAAGCTTTCTTT. Amino acid sequence: CASSLSGIGEAFF.

Details on this clonotype: Being one base from a much bigger clone, this may be a read error. The rearrangement uses TRBV29-1 and TRBJ2-7; 9 bases are shared with TRBD1. The CDR3 is 12 amino acids. Germline assignment: CDR1 SQVTM and CDR2 ANQGSEA. Here the CDR3 DNA reads TGCAGCGCTGGACAGGGGTCCTACGAGCAGCACTTC. Protein product: CSAGQGSYEQHF.